Shown below are 8 T cell receptor beta chains from a single sample sequenced in a study of cytomegalovirus exposure and HLA in healthy donors. Vbeta (60) and Jbeta (13) primers were used in the PCR. Libraries were prepared by immunoSEQ multiplex PCR; TCRdb keeps only in-frame clonotypes and omits some of them. In the table there are roughly 180,000 clones, about 82% of which are singletons. Sequencing was performed on PBMCs. The receptors shown here come from a male donor in good health and CMV-seronegative.

The chain combines TRBV7-2 with TRBJ2-2; 9 positions match TRBD2. The V gene end was trimmed by 5 bases and the J gene end by 7 bases; junction bases not matched to a gene: 8. The germline gives CDR1 SGHTA, CDR2 FQGNSA. The CDR3 runs 15 residues. The CDR3 loop is CASSAISGSNGELFF. DNA for the CDR3: TGTGCCAGCAGCGCCATTAGCGGGAGTAACGGGGAGCTGTTTTTT.

The rearrangement links TRBV27 to TRBJ1-2; 11 nucleotides match TRBD1. Germline V gene lookup returns CDR1 MNHEY and CDR2 SMNVEV (reference sequence). This CDR3 has 13 amino acids. Trimming took 6 bases from V and 8 from J; bases not matched to a gene: 5. In DNA form, the CDR3 reads TGTGCCAGCAGGCGGACAGGGGGCGAGGGCTACACCTTC. Its translation is CASRRTGGEGYTF.

Comments on this clone: The sample carries other DNA sequences with the same CDR3. The chain couples TRBV10-3 to TRBJ2-3, with D possibly TRBD2 on 6 matching bases. Per germline, CDR1 ENHRY and CDR2 SYGVKD. The CDR3 length is 16 residues. The chain's CDR3 is CAISREPTPSTDTQYF. The CDR3 bases are TGTGCTATCTCTCGGGAGCCAACTCCTAGCACAGATACGCAGTATTTT.

V usage is TRBV28 and J usage is TRBJ1-1; D not certain. The germline V gene has CDR1 MDHEN and CDR2 SYDVKM. The CDR3 covers 14 residues. The V end lost 7 bases, the J end lost 2 bases, and 14 bases lay between the germline ends. The CDR3 sequence is CASTRGGENTEAFF. CDR3 nucleotide sequence: TGTGCCAGCACCCGAGGAGGAGAAAACACTGAAGCTTTCTTT.

The chain has TRBV4-2 and TRBJ2-7; 8 nucleotides agree with TRBD2. V lost 0 bases and J lost 6; bases outside the gene matches: 7. The CDR3 consists of 15 residues. The germline V gene has CDR1 LGHNA and CDR2 YNFKEQ. The CDR3 nucleotides are TGTGCCAGCAGCCAAGATCAAGCGGGAGAAGGCGAGCAGTACTTC. Translated: CASSQDQAGEGEQYF.

The chain recombines TRBV27 with TRBJ2-1; 7 bases fit TRBD2. CDR1 and CDR2 from the germline V gene are MNHEY and SMNVEV (reference sequence). V was clipped by 6 bases and J by 2 bases; unmatched bases: 7. The CDR3 sequence is 15 residues long. CDR3 sequence: CASRAPGLPYNEQFF. As DNA, the CDR3 is TGTGCCAGCAGGGCCCCGGGACTACCCTACAATGAGCAGTTCTTC.

V and J are TRBV5-1 and TRBJ2-1, with 16 bases aligning to TRBD2. The CDR3 sequence is 15 residues long. The trim removed 4 bases at V and 8 bases at J, leaving 3 bases unmatched. Per the germline V gene, CDR1 is SGHRS and CDR2 is YFSETQ. The CDR3 DNA sequence: TGCGCCAGCAGCGGGACTAGCGGGGGGGCATATGAGCAGTTCTTC. This sequence encodes CASSGTSGGAYEQFF.

The chain uses TRBV9 and TRBJ2-1; D gene unclear. Trimming removed 1 base at V and 8 bases at J, with 13 bases between. Germline V gene lookup returns CDR1 SGDLS and CDR2 YYNGEE. CDR3 length: 14 amino acids. CDR3 sequence reads: CASSVYEALDEQFF. CDR3 DNA: TGTGCCAGCAGCGTATACGAGGCCCTTGATGAGCAGTTCTTC.